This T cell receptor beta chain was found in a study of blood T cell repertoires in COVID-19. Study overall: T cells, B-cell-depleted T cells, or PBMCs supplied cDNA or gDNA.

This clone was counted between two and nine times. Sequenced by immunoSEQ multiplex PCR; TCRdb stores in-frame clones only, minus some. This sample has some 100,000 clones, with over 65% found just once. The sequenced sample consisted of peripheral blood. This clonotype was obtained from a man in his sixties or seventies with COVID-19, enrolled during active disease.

CDR3 region: CASSLTPGIRYEQYF. Here the CDR3 DNA reads TGTGCCAGCAGTTTGACCCCCGGGATCCGCTACGAGCAGTACTTC. The chain combines TRBV27 with TRBJ2-7; D is perhaps TRBD2 (5 bases). V was pared by 3 bases and J by 3 bases, with 15 bases between. Germline-derived CDR1 and CDR2 are MNHEY and SMNVEV (reference sequence). This CDR3 spans 15 amino acids.